The entry below describes one T cell receptor (beta chain). Its specificity is unknown. The single heparinised draw taken from each donor contained about 100 mL of blood on average. Based on CD45RO/CCR7/CD25/CD127/CD95/CD27, CD4+ regulatory, stem cell-like memory, naive and central memory cells were sorted. The data are from a study of beta chain features in type 1 diabetes. As for the study in general: Investigators examined roughly 99,000,000 sorted cells across all samples.

The whole isolated RNA underwent reverse transcription, so sequencing captured expressed TCRB transcripts. The assay was immunoSEQ multiplex PCR, and TCRdb's table has in-frame clones only and misses some. This table has over 150,000 clones, about 9.3% appearing once. The CDR3 runs 12 residues. CDR1 MDHEN and CDR2 SYDVKM come from the germline V gene. Study observations and caveats: For Type 1 diabetes patients, all four CD4+ subsets carried TCRB CDR3s that were moderately but significantly shorter. These data did not resolve whether HLA type affects TCRB rearrangement.

The TCR was taken from a man younger than 40 with type 1 diabetes. Sequencing was done on a sample of central memory CD4+ T cells from blood. V and J are TRBV28 and TRBJ2-5; perhaps TRBD2 as D (5 bases). The closer fit of TRBJ2-7 to the DNA end suggests the J call may be wrong. The CDR3 DNA reads as TGTGCCAGCAGTACGGGGATTTACGAGCAGTACTTC. Translation: CASSTGIYEQYF.